These 10 T cell receptor beta chains share one sample of origin, sequenced in a study of T-cell reconstitution after alpha-beta-depleted transplantation in children. Construction of the TCRbeta library involved unique molecular identifiers. Via MiXCR, TCRdb re-called the PCR reads, giving one row per CDR3 protein. The table includes about 420,000 distinct CDR3 sequences, around 15% detected once. This specimen was PBMCs, mostly from graft donor cells, taken 360 days after TCRalphabeta/CD19-depleted stem cell transplant. The source of these receptors is a boy in the first two years of life who had a stem cell transplant for Wiskott-Aldrich syndrome, so the T cells may come from the graft donor.

The rearrangement joins TRBV4-3 to TRBJ1-2; TRBD1 matches at 7 bases. There are 18 residues in the CDR3. V shed 2 bases and J 2 bases; nucleotides not matched to a gene: 14. The V gene's germline CDR1 is LGHNA and CDR2 YSLEER. The DNA of the CDR3 is TGCGCCAGCAGCCAATCGGTGGGGGAGACAGGGAAAAACTATGGCTACACCTTC. It codes for CASSQSVGETGKNYGYTF.

The rearrangement joins TRBV4-1 to TRBJ2-4, with unresolved D. The ends were cut back, 3 bases at V and 5 bases at J, with 5 bases in the middle. This CDR3 contains 12 residues. Germline CDR1 is MGHRA and CDR2 is YSYEKL. CDR3 DNA sequence: TGCGCCAGCAGCCACTTTCAAAACATTCAGTACTTC. It yields the protein CASSHFQNIQYF.

This clonotype was counted only a few times. This chain links TRBV12-3 or TRBV12-4 with TRBJ2-7; D remains ambiguous. The germline V and J ends were trimmed by 2 bases and 6 bases, with 11 bases remaining between them. The CDR3 is 13 amino acids. The CDR3 protein is CASSLRLSGEQYF. CDR3 DNA sequence: TGTGCCAGCAGTTTACGACTCTCGGGCGAGCAGTACTTC.

V gene TRBV13 combines with J gene TRBJ1-3; D might be TRBD1 (6 bases). The CDR3 sequence is 15 residues long. V dropped 5 bases and J dropped 2 bases, with 13 bases sitting between them. CDR1 and CDR2 from the germline V gene are PRHDT and FYEKMQ (reference sequence). The CDR3 DNA reads as TGTGCCAGCAGCCCCTGGACAGAGACTGGAAACACCATATATTTT. It translates to CASSPWTETGNTIYF.

J is TRBJ2-3 and V is TRBV30; D uncertain. V gave up 2 bases and J gave up 3 bases, with 3 bases separating them. CDR1 is GTSNPN, CDR2 SVGIG, per germline (reference sequence). This CDR3 comprises 11 residues. The DNA of the CDR3 is TGTGCCTGGAGTAGTACAGATACGCAGTATTTT. Amino acids: CAWSSTDTQYF.

This clonotype showed up just a few times. The chain joins TRBV5-1 to TRBJ2-2, with D possibly matching TRBD1 (6 bases). The CDR3 loop spans 14 amino acids. CDR1 and CDR2 (germline): SGHRS, YFSETQ. Trimming removed 3 bases at V and 3 bases at J, with 9 bases between. CDR3 in DNA: TGCGCCAGCAGCTCCTACAGGGACACCGGGGAGCTGTTTTTT. It is translated as CASSSYRDTGELFF.

This clonotype was detected only a few times. The V gene is TRBV9, the J gene TRBJ2-7; no clear D gene. CDR3 length: 15 residues. The germline gives CDR1 SGDLS, CDR2 YYNGEE. V dropped 0 bases and J dropped 2 bases, with 12 bases sitting between them. The chain's CDR3 is CASSVEGFGAYEQYF. The CDR3 DNA is TGTGCCAGCAGCGTAGAAGGTTTTGGAGCCTACGAGCAGTACTTC.

This clonotype was picked up many times. Written as DNA, the CDR3 is TGCAGCGTTGAAGTTCGGGCGGGCACCTACGAGCAGTACTTC. Protein: CSVEVRAGTYEQYF. The chain employs TRBV29-1 and TRBJ2-7, with D possibly being TRBD2 (5 bases). The CDR3 sequence is 14 residues long. Trimming stripped 1 base from V and 2 bases from J, with 12 bases between. Germline CDR1 SQVTM, CDR2 ANQGSEA.

This clonotype was observed a few times. The chain recombines TRBV7-8 with TRBJ1-6; no clear D. Between the trimmed V and J ends, which lost 0 bases and 10 bases, there was a span of 7 bases. The CDR3 loop spans 13 amino acids. Germline V gives CDR1 SGHVS, CDR2 FQNEAQ. CDR3 sequence (DNA): TGTGCCAGCAGCTTAGCTGGAGCCTCACCCCTCCACTTT. It translates to CASSLAGASPLHF.

This sequence joins TRBV5-5 and TRBJ2-2; D is possibly TRBD1 or TRBD2 (5 bases each). Germline V gene data show CDR1 as SGHKS and CDR2 as YYEKEE (reference sequence). This CDR3 has 16 residues. The V end was cut by 0 bases, the J end by 4 bases, with 13 bases between. CDR3 in amino acids: CASSLDPGRITGELFF. The DNA of the CDR3 is TGTGCCAGCAGCTTGGATCCGGGACGTATCACCGGGGAGCTGTTTTTT.